Below, one T cell receptor (beta chain) is given with its context. The data are from a study of T cell changes during pregnancy in multiple sclerosis. Method: immunoSEQ multiplex PCR; TCRdb's copy keeps in-frame clones and lacks some. Of about 100,000 clones in the sample, approximately 91% were seen once. There are 16 residues in the CDR3. Losses at the gene ends were 5 bases for V and 2 bases for J; bases not matched to a gene: 8. Germline CDR1 is SGHAT and CDR2 is FQNNGV. This sequence was found in a female donor with multiple sclerosis, enrolled in a pregnancy study. V usage is TRBV11-2 and J usage is TRBJ2-3; 9 bases fit TRBD2. Material: peripheral blood, obtained in the second trimester of pregnancy. The CDR3 coding sequence is TGTGCCAGCAGCCTAGGGGGACTAGCCTCCACAGATACGCAGTATTTT. Translating it yields CASSLGGLASTDTQYF.